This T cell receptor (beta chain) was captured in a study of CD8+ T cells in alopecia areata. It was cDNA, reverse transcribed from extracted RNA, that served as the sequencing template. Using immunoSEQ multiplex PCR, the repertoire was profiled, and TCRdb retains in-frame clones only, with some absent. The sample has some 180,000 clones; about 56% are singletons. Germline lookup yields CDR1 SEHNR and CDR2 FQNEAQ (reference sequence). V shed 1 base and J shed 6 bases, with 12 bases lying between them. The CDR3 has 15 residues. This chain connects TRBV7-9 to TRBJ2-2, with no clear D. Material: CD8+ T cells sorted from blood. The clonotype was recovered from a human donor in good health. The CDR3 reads CASSLDRTPAGELFF. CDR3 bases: TGTGCCAGCAGCTTAGACCGGACCCCTGCCGGGGAGCTGTTTTTT. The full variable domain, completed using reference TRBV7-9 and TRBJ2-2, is DTGVSQNPRHKITKRGQNVTFRCDPISEHNRLYWYRQTLGQGPEFLTYFQNEAQLEKSRLLSDRFSAERPKGSFSTLEIQRTEQGDSAMYLCASSLDRTPAGELFFGEGSRLTVL.